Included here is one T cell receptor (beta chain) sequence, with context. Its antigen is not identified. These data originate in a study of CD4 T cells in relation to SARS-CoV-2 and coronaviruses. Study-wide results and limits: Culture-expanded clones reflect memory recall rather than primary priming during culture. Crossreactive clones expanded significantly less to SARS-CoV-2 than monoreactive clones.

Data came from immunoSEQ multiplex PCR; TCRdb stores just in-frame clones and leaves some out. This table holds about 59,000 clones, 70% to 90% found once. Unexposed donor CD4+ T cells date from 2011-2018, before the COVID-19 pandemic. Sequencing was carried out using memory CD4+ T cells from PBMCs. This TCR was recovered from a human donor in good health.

In DNA, the CDR3 is TGTGCCAGCAGCTTGACCGGTCGATTTAACGAGCAGTACTTC. It codes for CASSLTGRFNEQYF. The genes are TRBV7-3 and TRBJ2-7; D gene unclear. V was clipped by 3 bases and J by 5 bases, with 14 bases between them. Germline lookup yields CDR1 SGHTA and CDR2 FQGTGA. This CDR3 spans 14 amino acids.